A single sample is the source of the 2 T cell receptor beta chains below, sequenced in a study of tumor-infiltrating lymphocytes in primary liver carcinoma (TCRdb year 2017). RNA from unsorted whole blood was extracted with TRIzol reagent, and germline DNA was obtained with the DNeasy Blood & Tissue kit. The sample was run on an Illumina HiSeq 2500. Starting from 450 to 500 ng total RNA, TCRbeta-specific cDNA was produced by reverse transcription with a constant-region primer and ProtoScript II reverse transcriptase. Construction of the TCRbeta libraries relied on three nested rounds of multiplex PCR, following a slightly modified ARM-PCR procedure. Each of the first two PCR rounds ran for approximately 10 cycles using multiplex TRBV1-TRBV30 forward primers together with a Cbeta reverse primer. TCRdb reanalyzed the raw reads on its own, using fastp at Q25 for trimming and MiXCR for clone calling, and kept in-frame beta chains. Rows with one shared CDR3 protein collapse into an entry with the most common genes and DNA. Across this sample there are 320,000 or so distinct CDR3 sequences, with roughly two thirds seen only once. The top ten constitute more than 8.5% of the sample.

Input material: peripheral blood. The source of these receptors is a man in his forties with primary liver carcinoma and hepatitis B virus infection.

The J gene is TRBJ2-7, the V gene TRBV2; TRBD1 matches at 9 bases. J gave up 3 bases and V 6 bases, and 12 bases lay outside the gene matches. The CDR3 loop spans 16 amino acids. CDR1 and CDR2 from the germline V gene are SNHLY and FYNNEI. The CDR3 nucleotides read TGTGCCAGCAGAGGCAATACCGGGACAGGGAGCTACGAGCAGTACTTC. It yields the protein CASRGNTGTGSYEQYF. Combining the CDR3 with reference TRBV2 and TRBJ2-7 gives the whole variable domain EPEVTQTPSHQVTQMGQEVILRCVPISNHLYFYWYRQILGQKVEFLVSFYNNEISEKSEIFDDQFSVERPDGSNFTLKIRSTKLEDSAMYFCASRGNTGTGSYEQYFGPGTRLTVT.

This sequence joins TRBV5-1 and TRBJ2-1, with 13 nucleotides matching TRBD2. This CDR3 is 16 amino acids long. Germline-derived CDR1 and CDR2 are SGHRS and YFSETQ. V shed 4 bases, J shed 5 bases, and the junction held 6 bases outside the gene matches. The CDR3 DNA follows: TGCGCCAGCAGCCCGCGGACTAGCGGGAGAGACAATGAGCAGTTCTTC. Translating it yields CASSPRTSGRDNEQFF.